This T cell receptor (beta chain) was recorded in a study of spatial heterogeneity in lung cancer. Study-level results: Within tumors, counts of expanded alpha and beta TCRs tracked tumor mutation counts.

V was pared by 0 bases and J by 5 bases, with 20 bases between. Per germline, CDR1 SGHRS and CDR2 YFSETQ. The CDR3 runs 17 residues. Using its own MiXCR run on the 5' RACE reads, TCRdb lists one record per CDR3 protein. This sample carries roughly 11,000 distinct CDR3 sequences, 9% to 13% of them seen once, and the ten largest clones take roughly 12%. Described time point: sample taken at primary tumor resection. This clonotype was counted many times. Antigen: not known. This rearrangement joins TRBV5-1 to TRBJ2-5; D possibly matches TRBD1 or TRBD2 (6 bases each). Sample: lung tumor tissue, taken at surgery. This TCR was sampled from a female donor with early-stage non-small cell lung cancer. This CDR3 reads CASSLAPSAQGGETQYF. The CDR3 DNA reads TGCGCCAGCAGCTTGGCCCCCTCCGCCCAAGGGGGGGAGACCCAGTACTTC.